A single sample gave rise to the 20 T cell receptor beta chains below, sequenced in a study of T-cell reconstitution after alpha-beta-depleted transplantation in children. A library of TCRbeta sequences, prepared with unique molecular identifiers, was generated. Each CDR3 protein gets one entry after TCRdb re-called the PCR reads with MiXCR. This sample's table has approximately 45 distinct CDR3 sequences. Sequencing was performed on PBMCs, mostly from graft donor cells, taken 180 days after TCRalphabeta/CD19-depleted stem cell transplant. The receptors come from a male patient aged 2-9 years who had a stem cell transplant for acute myeloid leukemia, so the T cells may come from the graft donor.

V and J are TRBV12-3 or TRBV12-4 and TRBJ1-5, with D unresolved. V lost 3 bases and J lost 5, with 11 bases in between. CDR3 length: 14 amino acids. The CDR3 DNA reads TGTGCCAGCAGTTTTGATGGGCTACATCAGCCCCAGCATTTT. Translation: CASSFDGLHQPQHF.

This rearrangement joins TRBV7-9 to TRBJ2-1, with D unresolved. From germline, CDR1 is SEHNR and CDR2 FQNEAQ (reference sequence). Trimming took off 5 bases at V and 5 bases at J, with 10 bases between the two ends. There are 13 residues in the CDR3. CDR3 amino acids: CASSPEWDNEQFF. CDR3 DNA: TGTGCCAGCAGCCCAGAGTGGGACAATGAGCAGTTCTTC.

The CDR3 protein is CASSVTHSSHEQYF. The CDR3 DNA reads TGTGCCAGCAGCGTGACTCACTCGTCACACGAGCAGTACTTC. The rearrangement uses TRBV9 and TRBJ2-7; no firm D call. Per germline, CDR1 SGDLS and CDR2 YYNGEE. V was trimmed by 2 bases and J by 5 bases, leaving 14 bases between them. The CDR3 consists of 14 residues.

The chain couples TRBV28 to TRBJ2-1; D may be TRBD2 (6 bases). This CDR3 region has 15 residues. Germline V CDR1 and CDR2: MDHEN, SYDVKM. Trimming left V 2 bases short and J 5 bases short, with 13 bases between. The CDR3 loop reads CASSLHAGKNNEQFF. CDR3 sequence (DNA): TGTGCCAGCAGTTTACACGCGGGGAAGAACAATGAGCAGTTCTTC.

The chain employs TRBV20-1 and TRBJ1-5; D unresolved. The V gene's germline CDR1 is DFQATT and CDR2 SNEGSKA (reference sequence). The CDR3 consists of 12 residues. V dropped 6 bases and J dropped 0 bases, with 6 bases sitting between them. Here the CDR3 DNA reads TGCAGTGCGTGGAATAGCAATCAGCCCCAGCATTTT. This encodes CSAWNSNQPQHF.

The V and J genes are TRBV27 and TRBJ2-1; D unclear. Germline CDR1 is MNHEY and CDR2 is SMNVEV (reference sequence). V was pared by 0 bases and J by 0 bases, with 12 bases between. CDR3 length: 17 residues. CDR3 region: CASSLSASASSYNEQFF. CDR3 DNA sequence: TGTGCCAGCAGTTTATCGGCCAGCGCTAGCTCCTACAATGAGCAGTTCTTC.

This chain links TRBV12-3 or TRBV12-4 with TRBJ1-3; no clear D. V lost 5 bases to trimming and J lost 0 bases, with 14 bases between them. The CDR3 totals 16 residues. Here the CDR3 reads CASSPPAHYSGNTIYF. The CDR3 nucleotides read TGTGCCAGCAGTCCCCCCGCACACTACTCTGGAAACACCATATATTTT.

The chain employs TRBV28 and TRBJ1-5; 7 bases match TRBD1. Trimming removed 5 bases from V and 5 bases from J; junction bases left unmatched: 6. In germline, CDR1 is MDHEN, CDR2 SYDVKM. The CDR3 totals 14 residues. The CDR3 is CASSPDREYQPQHF. The CDR3 coding sequence is TGTGCCAGCAGTCCCGACAGGGAATATCAGCCCCAGCATTTT.

V usage is TRBV20-1 and J usage is TRBJ2-1, with 8 bases matching TRBD2. Germline loops: CDR1 DFQATT, CDR2 SNEGSKA (reference sequence). Trimming took 6 bases from V and 1 from J; bases not matched to a gene: 8. The CDR3 sequence is 15 residues long. DNA of the CDR3: TGCAGTGCCCCCGGACTAGCACGGTCCTACAATGAGCAGTTCTTC. It yields the protein CSAPGLARSYNEQFF.

J is TRBJ2-5 and V is TRBV7-8; unclear D gene. V was clipped by 7 bases and J by 4 bases, with 13 bases between them. CDR3 length: 13 amino acids. Germline loops: CDR1 SGHVS, CDR2 FQNEAQ. The CDR3: CASKNPWRETQYF. As DNA, the CDR3 is TGTGCCAGCAAAAACCCCTGGCGAGAGACCCAGTACTTC.

The chain uses TRBV6-2 or TRBV6-3 and TRBJ2-7; D is possibly TRBD2 (6 bases). This CDR3 has 15 amino acids. Trimming took 5 bases from V and 3 from J, leaving 17 bases between them. CDR1 and CDR2 (germline): MNHEY, SVGEGT. In DNA, the CDR3 is TGTGCCAGCAGTAGGTCGGCGGGACTCATCTACGAGCAGTACTTC. It is translated as CASSRSAGLIYEQYF.

The chain is built from TRBV20-1 and TRBJ2-6; either TRBD1 or TRBD2 may fit D (5 bases each). The CDR3 is 15 residues long. Germline V gene lookup returns CDR1 DFQATT and CDR2 SNEGSKA (reference sequence). Trimming took 1 base from V and 0 from J, leaving 7 bases between them. CDR3 coding DNA: TGCAGTGCTAGAGGTGGGGGCTCTGGGGCCAACGTCCTGACTTTC. Protein product: CSARGGGSGANVLTF.

The gene calls are TRBV20-1 and TRBJ2-3; possible D gene TRBD2, 5 bases. CDR3 length equals 11 residues. V lost 6 bases and J lost 3, with 7 bases in between. Per the germline V gene, CDR1 is DFQATT and CDR2 is SNEGSKA (reference sequence). In DNA, the CDR3 is TGCAGTGCGAGGGAGACAGATACGCAGTATTTT. Residues: CSARETDTQYF.

This chain connects TRBV12-3 or TRBV12-4 to TRBJ1-5, with D unclear. The CDR3 has 15 amino acids. V gave up 7 bases and J gave up 5 bases, with 18 bases separating them. The chain's CDR3 is CASTIRESADQPQHF. The CDR3 DNA follows: TGTGCCAGCACCATAAGGGAGTCAGCGGATCAGCCCCAGCATTTT.

The chain uses TRBV27 and TRBJ2-1; tentatively, D is TRBD1 (5 bases). V was cut by 4 bases and J by 2 bases, with 9 bases left in between. Germline loops: CDR1 MNHEY, CDR2 SMNVEV (reference sequence). This CDR3 has 14 residues. This chain's CDR3 is CASSSDRPYNEQFF. The DNA for the CDR3 is TGTGCCAGCAGTTCTGACAGACCCTACAATGAGCAGTTCTTC.

This rearrangement joins TRBV10-3 to TRBJ2-7; 8 bases match TRBD2. The germline CDR1 and CDR2 sequences are ENHRY and SYGVKD. This CDR3 comprises 15 residues. V shed 2 bases, J shed 5 bases, and the junction held 8 bases outside the gene matches. CDR3 nucleotide sequence: TGTGCCATCAGTGAGGAAGGGACTAGAGACAACGAGCAGTACTTC. Translating it yields CAISEEGTRDNEQYF.

The rearrangement links TRBV24-1 to TRBJ1-1; no firm D call. Germline V lookup: CDR1 KGHDR, CDR2 SFDVKD. V dropped 1 base and J dropped 2 bases, with 19 bases sitting between them. The CDR3 is made up of 18 amino acids. CDR3 sequence reads: CATSDLGLERQSNTEAFF. CDR3 in DNA: TGTGCCACCAGTGATTTAGGTTTAGAACGACAAAGCAACACTGAAGCTTTCTTT.

This chain links TRBV5-1 with TRBJ2-7, with TRBD1 identical over 9 bases. CDR3 size: 14 residues. Germline CDR1 SGHRS, CDR2 YFSETQ. V lost 3 bases, J lost 9 bases, and 10 bases stayed unmatched. CDR3 sequence reads: CASSYGTGLGGQYF. The CDR3 nucleotides are TGCGCCAGCAGCTACGGGACAGGGCTCGGCGGGCAGTACTTC.

This chain uses TRBV9 with TRBJ2-2, with TRBD1 matching over 8 bases. Germline V gene sequence: CDR1 SGDLS, CDR2 YYNGEE. Trimming took 1 base from V and 6 from J; bases not matched to a gene: 5. The CDR3 extends over 15 amino acids. The CDR3 nucleotides read TGTGCCAGCAGCGTAAACACAGGGGGATCCGGGGAGCTGTTTTTT. This translates into CASSVNTGGSGELFF.

The V and J genes are TRBV24-1 and TRBJ2-2, with D unclear. The CDR3 totals 14 residues. V gave up 5 bases and J gave up 1 base, with 7 bases separating them. Germline-derived CDR1 and CDR2 are KGHDR and SFDVKD. CDR3 in amino acids: CATSGSVNTGELFF. The CDR3 bases are TGTGCCACCAGTGGATCAGTGAACACCGGGGAGCTGTTTTTT.